Detailed here is one TCR beta chain. The ends were cut back, 2 bases at V and 2 bases at J, with 11 bases in the middle. The germline CDR1 and CDR2 sequences are SGHRS and YFSETQ. This CDR3 comprises 14 residues. This record belongs to a study of CD8+ T cells in alopecia areata. The study team obtained lesional scalp punch biopsies and peripheral blood from alopecia areata patients. The sequencing template was cDNA reverse transcribed from extracted RNA. Assay used: immunoSEQ multiplex PCR; TCRdb lists only in-frame clones, some missing. The data hold 160,000 or so clones, with under 60% observed a single time.

This TCR came from a human donor with alopecia areata. This material consisted of CD8+ T cells sorted from blood, taken at week 0. The genes are TRBV5-1 and TRBJ2-7; D call uncertain. DNA for the CDR3: TGCGCCAGCAGCTTTGCTGCAGGAACCTACGAGCAGTACTTC. It specifies CASSFAAGTYEQYF.